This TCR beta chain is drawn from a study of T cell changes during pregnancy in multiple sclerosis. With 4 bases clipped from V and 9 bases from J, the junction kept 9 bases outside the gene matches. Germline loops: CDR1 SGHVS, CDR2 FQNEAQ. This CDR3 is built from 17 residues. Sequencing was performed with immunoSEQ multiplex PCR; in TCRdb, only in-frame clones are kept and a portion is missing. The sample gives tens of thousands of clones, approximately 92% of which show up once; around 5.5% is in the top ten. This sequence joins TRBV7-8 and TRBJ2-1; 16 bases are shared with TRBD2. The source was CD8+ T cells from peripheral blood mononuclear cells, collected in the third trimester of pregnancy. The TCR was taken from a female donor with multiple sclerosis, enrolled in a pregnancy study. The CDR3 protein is CASSSTRGTSGRGEQFF. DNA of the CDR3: TGTGCCAGCAGCTCAACCCGGGGGACTAGCGGGAGGGGTGAGCAGTTCTTC.